The source of this T cell receptor beta chain is a study of blood T cell repertoires in COVID-19 (dated by TCRdb to 2020 to 2022). The study in broad terms: The collaborator samples originated in the United States, Italy and Spain and spanned the acute and convalescent phases of COVID-19. The material from the prospective study consisted of cDNA or gDNA derived from T cells, B-cell-depleted T cells, or PBMCs. The dataset comprised deeply sampled blood TCRbeta repertoires from subjects exposed to, actively infected with, or recovered from COVID-19. A freely available public database, intended as a resource for researchers studying the immune response to SARS-CoV-2, is where the repertoires were released. Samples came from the ongoing ImmuneRACE study (first 160 participants) plus 1,254 subjects from 6 global collaborators. Sample metadata almost always included a de-identified subject ID, COVID-19 status, age in years and sex. HLA class I and class II types, where available, came from metadata supplied by the sample provider rather than from assay-based typing. Overall study results and their limits: How much clinical and demographic metadata was included differed by source and by participant, and the metadata was provided uncurated.

A word on this clone: This clone's antigen is unknown. No base quality information exists; no much larger clone differs at one position.

There are 11 amino acids in the CDR3, from cysteine to phenylalanine inclusive. The retained sequence is limited to the CDR3, 33 bases, with the frame set at the first base. Via the germline V gene (reference sequence), CDR1 is LGHDT and CDR2 YNNKEL. The junction shows trimming of 7 bases on V and 8 bases on J, plus 9 bases between the germline ends. Collaborating institutions collected whole blood in K2EDTA tubes following their own protocols. For TCRbeta analysis, collaborators shipped samples in one of three forms: frozen whole blood, isolated PBMCs, or DNA extracted from either of those sample types. TCRbeta CDR3 regions were amplified from genomic DNA using the immunoSEQ Assay, a bias-controlled multiplex PCR. In the authors' own workflow: The number of nucleated cells in each sample was estimated by amplification of reference gene primers within the assay. To quantify the absolute abundance of each unique TCRbeta CDR3 rearrangement, sequence reads were collapsed and filtered. For each sample, productive Simpson clonality was calculated by taking the square root of Simpson's diversity index across productive rearrangements. TCRdb mirrors the immuneACCESS table, restricted to in-frame sequences. Some clones are absent from its copies; in checked studies, under half trace to an unresolved V gene, and the reason for the others is unknown. The V and J calls and the clone size are those of that table, but D and trimming were determined from the DNA. Recorded for this sample are 120,000 to 150,000 clones; roughly 87% of them occurred a single time. The ten largest clones capture more than 0.8% of the sample.

The V and J segments used are TRBV3-1 (or the pseudogene TRBV3-2) and TRBJ2-1, with TRBD1 perhaps the D gene, on 6 matching bases. Sequencing was performed on peripheral blood. This sequence was found in a woman aged 50 to 65 with acute or convalescent COVID-19. The sequenced DNA: TGTGCCAGCACCCAGGGGCATGAGCAGTTCTTC. Its coded protein is CASTQGHEQFF.